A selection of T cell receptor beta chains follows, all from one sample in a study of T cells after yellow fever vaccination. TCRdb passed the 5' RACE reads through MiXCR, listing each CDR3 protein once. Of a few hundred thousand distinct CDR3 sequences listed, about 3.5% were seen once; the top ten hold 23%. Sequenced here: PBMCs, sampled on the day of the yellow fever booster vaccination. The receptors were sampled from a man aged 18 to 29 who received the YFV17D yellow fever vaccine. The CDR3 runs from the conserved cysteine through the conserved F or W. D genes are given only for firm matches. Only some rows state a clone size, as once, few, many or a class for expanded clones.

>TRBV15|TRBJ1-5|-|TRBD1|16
CATSFNRGFGNQPQHF
TGTGCCACCAGCTTTAACAGGGGATTTGGCAATCAGCCCCAGCATTTT
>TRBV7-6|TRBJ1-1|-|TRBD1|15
CASSPRTGLGPKAFF
TGTGCCAGCAGCCCACGGACAGGGCTTGGACCTAAAGCTTTCTTT
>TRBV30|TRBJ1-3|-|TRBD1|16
CAWSVNFRGLGNTIYF
TGTGCCTGGAGTGTAAATTTCAGGGGGCTCGGAAACACCATATATTTT
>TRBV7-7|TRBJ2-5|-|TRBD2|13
CASSRSGTETQYF
TGTGCCAGCAGCAGAAGCGGGACAGAGACCCAGTACTTC
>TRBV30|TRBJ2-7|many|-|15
CAWSVGGGFAYEQYF
TGTGCCTGGAGTGTTGGAGGGGGCTTTGCTTACGAGCAGTACTTC
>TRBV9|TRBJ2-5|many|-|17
CASSVEVGGLVQETQYF
TGTGCCAGCAGCGTAGAGGTCGGGGGGCTTGTGCAAGAGACCCAGTACTTC
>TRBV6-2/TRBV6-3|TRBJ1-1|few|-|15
CASSYPEGSGTEAFF
TGTGCCAGCAGTTACCCGGAGGGTTCGGGGACTGAAGCTTTCTTT
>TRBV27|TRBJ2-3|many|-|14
CASKEWGWADTQYF
TGTGCCAGCAAAGAGTGGGGGTGGGCAGATACGCAGTATTTT
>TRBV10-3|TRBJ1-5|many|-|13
CAIKSGLDQPQHF
TGTGCCATCAAATCAGGGCTGGATCAGCCCCAGCATTTT
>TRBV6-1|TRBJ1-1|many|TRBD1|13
CASSRTGTAEAFF
TGTGCCAGCAGCCGGACAGGTACCGCTGAAGCTTTCTTT
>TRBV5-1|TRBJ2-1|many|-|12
CASSRDLFSQFF
TGCGCCAGCAGCCGGGACCTTTTTTCCCAGTTCTTC
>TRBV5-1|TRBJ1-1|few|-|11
CASSSQGEAFF
TGCGCCAGCAGCTCACAGGGTGAAGCTTTCTTT
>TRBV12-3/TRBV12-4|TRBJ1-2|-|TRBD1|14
CASSYRGINYGYTF
TGTGCCAGCAGTTACAGGGGCATTAACTATGGCTACACCTTC
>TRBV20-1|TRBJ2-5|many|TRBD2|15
CSAHPTSGGEETQYF
TGCAGTGCCCACCCGACTAGCGGGGGGGAAGAGACCCAGTACTTC
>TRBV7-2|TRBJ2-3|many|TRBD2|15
CASSPTSGGPDTQYF
TGTGCCAGCAGCCCGACTAGCGGGGGGCCCGATACGCAGTATTTT
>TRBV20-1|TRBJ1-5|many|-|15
CSARFAKFADQPQHF
TGCAGTGCTCGGTTCGCGAAATTCGCCGATCAGCCCCAGCATTTT
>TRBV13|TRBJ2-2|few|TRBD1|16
CASSDNRGQQHGELFF
TGTGCCAGCAGCGACAACAGGGGGCAGCAACACGGGGAGCTGTTTTTT
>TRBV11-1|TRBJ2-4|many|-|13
CASSLGRENIQYF
TGTGCCAGCAGCTTAGGCAGGGAAAACATTCAGTACTTC
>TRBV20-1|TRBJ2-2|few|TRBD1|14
CSASDRARGGELFF
TGCAGTGCCTCCGACAGGGCTCGGGGCGGGGAGCTGTTTTTT
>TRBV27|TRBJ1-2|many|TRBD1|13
CASSLYRGGGYTF
TGTGCCAGCAGTCTCTACAGGGGTGGCGGCTACACCTTC
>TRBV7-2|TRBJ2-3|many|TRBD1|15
CASSIGTVSTDTQYF
TGTGCCAGCAGCATCGGGACAGTGAGCACAGATACGCAGTATTTT
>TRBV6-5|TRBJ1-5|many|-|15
CASRRLPDSNQPQHF
TGTGCCAGCAGGCGACTGCCCGATAGCAATCAGCCCCAGCATTTT
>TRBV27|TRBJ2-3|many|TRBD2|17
CASSTGSGGARADTQYF
TGTGCCAGCAGTACCGGGAGCGGGGGGGCCAGGGCAGATACGCAGTATTTT
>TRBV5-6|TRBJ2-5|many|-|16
CASSPRRDLTRRTQYF
TGTGCCAGCAGCCCGAGACGGGACTTGACGAGGAGAACCCAGTACTTC
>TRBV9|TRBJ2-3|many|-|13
CASSVYAADTQYF
TGTGCCAGCAGCGTATATGCCGCAGATACGCAGTATTTT
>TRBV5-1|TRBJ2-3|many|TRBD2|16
CASSPSGGTSTDTQYF
TGCGCCAGCAGCCCTAGCGGGGGAACTAGCACAGATACGCAGTATTTT
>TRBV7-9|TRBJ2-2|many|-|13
CASSRNRVGELFF
TGTGCCAGCAGCCGGAACCGGGTCGGGGAGCTGTTTTTT
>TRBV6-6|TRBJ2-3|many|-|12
CASSYFQEAQYF
TGTGCCAGCAGTTACTTCCAGGAGGCGCAGTATTTT
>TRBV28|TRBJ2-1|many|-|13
CASNSRPGREQFF
TGTGCCAGCAACTCACGTCCGGGCCGTGAGCAGTTCTTC
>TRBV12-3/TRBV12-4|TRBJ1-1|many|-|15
CASSHDTGHNTEAFF
TGTGCCAGCAGTCACGACACGGGACACAACACTGAAGCTTTCTTT
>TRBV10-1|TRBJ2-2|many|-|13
CASSDTNTGELFF
TGCGCCAGCAGTGATACAAACACCGGGGAGCTGTTTTTT
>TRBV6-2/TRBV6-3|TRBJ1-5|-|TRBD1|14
CASSGRDRESPQHF
TGTGCCAGCAGCGGCAGGGACAGGGAGTCGCCCCAGCATTTT
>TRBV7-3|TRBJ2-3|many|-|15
CASSLLGGTTDTQYF
TGTGCCAGCAGCTTACTGGGGGGTACTACAGATACGCAGTATTTT
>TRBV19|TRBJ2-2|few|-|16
CASSMRWQGGTGELFF
TGTGCCAGTAGTATGAGGTGGCAGGGGGGCACCGGGGAGCTGTTTTTT
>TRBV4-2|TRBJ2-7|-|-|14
CASSQDLLGNEQYF
TGTGCCAGCAGCCAAGATCTGTTGGGCAACGAGCAGTACTTC
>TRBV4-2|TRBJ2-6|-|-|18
CASSRFPGPDSGANVLTF
TGTGCCAGCAGCCGATTCCCCGGGCCCGACTCTGGGGCCAACGTCCTGACTTTC
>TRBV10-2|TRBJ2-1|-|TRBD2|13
CASSAGGGFEQFF
TGCGCCAGCAGCGCGGGGGGGGGATTTGAGCAGTTCTTC
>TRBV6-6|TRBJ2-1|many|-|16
CASSYESRRGYNEQFF
TGTGCCAGCAGTTACGAGTCACGCCGCGGCTACAATGAGCAGTTCTTC